Described below is a single T cell receptor beta chain sequence and its context. The antigen is undetermined. V gave up 5 bases and J gave up 6 bases; unmatched junction bases: 7. The CDR3 sequence is 13 residues long. CDR1 SGHRS and CDR2 YFSETQ come from the germline V gene. The data were obtained in a study of human T cells and chemical hapten exposure. Study details: Alopecia areata, totalis and universalis patients, mostly female, were included.

Stated time point: patch test 3, about 24 weeks after DPC sensitization. Indicated treatment: therapeutic diphenylcyclopropenone sensitization with weekly scalp DPC. Study observations and caveats: Given that the donors had alopecia, their immune response may differ from that seen in healthy people.

What the library attached to individual cDNA molecules were unique molecular identifiers. TCRdb reanalysed the RACE reads using MiXCR and keeps one entry per CDR3 protein. Of roughly 90,000 distinct CDR3 sequences detected, roughly 11% appear once; the ten largest clones hold 1.1%. The V and J genes are TRBV5-1 and TRBJ2-7; 8 bases line up with TRBD2. The TCR was taken from a woman under 40 with alopecia areata. Some clones in this sample may be carry-over from other donors' samples. The starting material was whole blood, obtained in connection with sensitization to the hapten diphenylcyclopropenone (DPC). The CDR3 reads CASRPGTSVEQYF. The CDR3 nucleotides read TGCGCCAGCAGGCCCGGGACTAGTGTCGAGCAGTACTTC.